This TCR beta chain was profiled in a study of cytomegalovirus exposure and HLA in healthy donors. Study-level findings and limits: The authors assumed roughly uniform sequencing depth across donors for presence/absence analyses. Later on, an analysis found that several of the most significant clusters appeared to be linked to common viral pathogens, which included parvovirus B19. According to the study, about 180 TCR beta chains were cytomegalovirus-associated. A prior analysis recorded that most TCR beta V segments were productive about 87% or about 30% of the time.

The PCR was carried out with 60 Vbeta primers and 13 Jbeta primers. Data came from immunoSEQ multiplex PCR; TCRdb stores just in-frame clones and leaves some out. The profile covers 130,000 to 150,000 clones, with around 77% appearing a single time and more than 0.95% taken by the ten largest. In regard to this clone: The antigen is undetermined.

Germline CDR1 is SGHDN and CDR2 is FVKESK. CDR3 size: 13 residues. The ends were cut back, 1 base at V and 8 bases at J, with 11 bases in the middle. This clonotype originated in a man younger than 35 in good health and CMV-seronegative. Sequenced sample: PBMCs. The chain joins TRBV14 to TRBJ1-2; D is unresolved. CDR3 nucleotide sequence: TGTGCCAGCAGCCAAGTCCGCAGCGGCGGCTACACCTTC. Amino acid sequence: CASSQVRSGGYTF.